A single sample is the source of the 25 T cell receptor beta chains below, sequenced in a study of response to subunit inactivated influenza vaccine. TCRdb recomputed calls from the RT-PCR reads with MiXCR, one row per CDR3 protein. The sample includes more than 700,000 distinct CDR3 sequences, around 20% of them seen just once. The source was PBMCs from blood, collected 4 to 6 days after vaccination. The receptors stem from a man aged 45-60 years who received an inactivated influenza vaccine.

CDR3 in DNA: TGTGCCAGCGGACGGACAGGACTTAGCAATCAGCCCCAGCATTTT. It specifies CASGRTGLSNQPQHF. The chain recombines TRBV12-3 or TRBV12-4 with TRBJ1-5; 7 bases map to TRBD1. Trimming removed 8 bases from V and 0 bases from J; junction bases left unmatched: 7. The CDR3 sequence is 15 residues long.

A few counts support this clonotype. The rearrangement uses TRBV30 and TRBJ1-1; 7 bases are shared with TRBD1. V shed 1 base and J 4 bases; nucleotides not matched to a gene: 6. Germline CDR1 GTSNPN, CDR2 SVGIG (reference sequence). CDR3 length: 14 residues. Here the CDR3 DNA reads TGTGCCTGGAGTGGCTACAGGGGAATCACTGAAGCTTTCTTT. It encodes CAWSGYRGITEAFF.

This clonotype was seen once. The CDR3 nucleotides are TGTGCCAGTAGTATAGCCCACGGTCCGGGCAGGGCCGTAAGCACAGATACGCAGTATTTT. Translated, it gives CASSIAHGPGRAVSTDTQYF. The chain recombines TRBV19 with TRBJ2-3, with TRBD1 as a possible D gene (5 bases). The CDR3 spans 20 residues. In germline, CDR1 is LNHDA, CDR2 SQIVND (reference sequence). The V end lost 1 base, the J end lost 0 bases, and 23 bases lay between the germline ends.

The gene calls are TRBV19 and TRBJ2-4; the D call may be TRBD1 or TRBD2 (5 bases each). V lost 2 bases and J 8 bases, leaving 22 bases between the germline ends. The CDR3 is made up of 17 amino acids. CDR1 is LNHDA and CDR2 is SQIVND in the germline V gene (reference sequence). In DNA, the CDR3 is TGTGCCAGTAGTATACCCCCCCTTCAGGGCGGGTGGTACATTCAGTACTTC. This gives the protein CASSIPPLQGGWYIQYF.

The CDR3 is CASSWTGAGANVLTF. CDR3 nucleotide sequence: TGCGCCAGCAGCTGGACAGGGGCTGGGGCCAACGTCCTGACTTTC. The chain combines TRBV5-1 with TRBJ2-6; 9 bases agree with TRBD1. The CDR3 is made up of 15 amino acids. Germline values: CDR1 SGHRS, CDR2 YFSETQ. V gave up 3 bases and J gave up 2 bases; unmatched junction bases: 0. The complete variable domain, with remaining parts taken from reference TRBV5-1 and TRBJ2-6, reads KAGVTQTPRYLIKTRGQQVTLSCSPISGHRSVSWYQQTPGQGLQFLFEYFSETQRNKGNFPGRFSGRQFSNSRSEMNVSTLELGDSALYLCASSWTGAGANVLTFGAGSRLTVL.

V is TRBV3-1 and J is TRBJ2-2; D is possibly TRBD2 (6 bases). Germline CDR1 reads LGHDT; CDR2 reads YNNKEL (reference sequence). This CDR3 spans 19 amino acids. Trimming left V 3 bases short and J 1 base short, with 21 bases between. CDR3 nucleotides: TGTGCCAGCAGCCATACGGGACTCTCTAATTCTTTGAACACCGGGGAGCTGTTTTTT. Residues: CASSHTGLSNSLNTGELFF.

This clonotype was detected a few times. CDR3 nucleotide sequence: TGTGCCAGCAGTATAAGGGACTACCCCCCAGATACGCAGTATTTT. Protein: CASSIRDYPPDTQYF. The rearrangement joins TRBV6-9 to TRBJ2-3; 7 bases are a match to TRBD2. Germline-derived CDR1 and CDR2 are MNHGY and SVAAGI. V lost 5 bases to trimming and J lost 4 bases; unmatched junction nucleotides: 9. This CDR3 has 15 amino acids.

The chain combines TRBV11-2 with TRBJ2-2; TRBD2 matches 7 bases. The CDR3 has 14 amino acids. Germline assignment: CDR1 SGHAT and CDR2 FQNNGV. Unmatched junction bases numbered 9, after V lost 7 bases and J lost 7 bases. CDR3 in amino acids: CASIPSGVGGELFF. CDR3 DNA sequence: TGTGCCAGCATCCCGAGCGGGGTTGGCGGGGAGCTGTTTTTT.

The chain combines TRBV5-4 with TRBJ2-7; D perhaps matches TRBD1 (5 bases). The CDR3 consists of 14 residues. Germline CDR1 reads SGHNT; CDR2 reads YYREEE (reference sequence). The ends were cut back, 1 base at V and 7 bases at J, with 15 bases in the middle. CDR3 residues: CASSLFSGIGEQYF. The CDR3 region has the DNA TGTGCCAGCAGCTTGTTTTCAGGGATTGGGGAGCAGTACTTC.

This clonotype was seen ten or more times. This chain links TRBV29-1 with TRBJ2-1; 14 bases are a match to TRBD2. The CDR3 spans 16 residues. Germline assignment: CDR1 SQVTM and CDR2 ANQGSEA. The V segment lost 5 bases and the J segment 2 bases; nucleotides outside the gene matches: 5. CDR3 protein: CSVRLAGGPTYNEQFF. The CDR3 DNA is TGCAGCGTTAGACTAGCGGGGGGGCCTACCTACAATGAGCAGTTCTTC.

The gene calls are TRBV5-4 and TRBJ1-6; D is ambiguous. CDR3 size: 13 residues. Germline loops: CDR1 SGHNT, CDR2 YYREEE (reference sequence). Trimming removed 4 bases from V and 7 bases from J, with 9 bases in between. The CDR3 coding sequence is TGTGCCAGCAGCGTACTCCAAAATTCACCCCTCCACTTT. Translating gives CASSVLQNSPLHF. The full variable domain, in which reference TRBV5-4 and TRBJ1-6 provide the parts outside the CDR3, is ETGVTQSPTHLIKTRGQQVTLRCSSQSGHNTVSWYQQALGQGPQFIFQYYREEENGRGNFPPRFSGLQFPNYSSELNVNALELDDSALYLCASSVLQNSPLHFGNGTRLTVT.

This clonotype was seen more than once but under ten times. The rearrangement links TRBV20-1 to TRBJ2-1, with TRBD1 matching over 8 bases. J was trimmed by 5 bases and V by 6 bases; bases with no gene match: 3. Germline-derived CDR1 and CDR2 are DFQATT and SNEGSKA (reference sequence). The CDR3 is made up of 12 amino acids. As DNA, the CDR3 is TGCAGTGCCCACAGGGGGGACAATGAGCAGTTCTTC. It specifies CSAHRGDNEQFF.

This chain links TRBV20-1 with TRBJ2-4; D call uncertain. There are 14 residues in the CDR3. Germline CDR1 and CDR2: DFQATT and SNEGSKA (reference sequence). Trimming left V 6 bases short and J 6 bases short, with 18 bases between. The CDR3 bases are TGCAGTGCGACGGACCTAGGGCCAGGAAACATTCAGTACTTC. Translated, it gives CSATDLGPGNIQYF.

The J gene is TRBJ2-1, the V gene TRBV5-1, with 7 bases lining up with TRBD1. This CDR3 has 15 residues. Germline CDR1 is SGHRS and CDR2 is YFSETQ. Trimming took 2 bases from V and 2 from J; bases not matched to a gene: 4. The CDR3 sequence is CASSLQGNAYNEQFF. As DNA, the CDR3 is TGCGCCAGCAGCTTACAGGGGAATGCCTACAATGAGCAGTTCTTC.

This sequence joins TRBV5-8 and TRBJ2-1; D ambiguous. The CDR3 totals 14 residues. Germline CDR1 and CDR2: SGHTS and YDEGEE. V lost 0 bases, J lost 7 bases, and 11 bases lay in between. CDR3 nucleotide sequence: TGTGCCAGCAGCTTGGAGATTCGGGTTAATGAGCAGTTCTTC. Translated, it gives CASSLEIRVNEQFF.

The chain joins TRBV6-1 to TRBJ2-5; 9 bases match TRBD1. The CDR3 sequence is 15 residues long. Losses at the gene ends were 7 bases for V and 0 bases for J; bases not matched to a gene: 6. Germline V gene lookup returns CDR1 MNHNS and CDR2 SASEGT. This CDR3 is CASIPDRGYQETQYF. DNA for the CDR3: TGTGCCAGCATTCCCGACAGGGGGTACCAAGAGACCCAGTACTTC.

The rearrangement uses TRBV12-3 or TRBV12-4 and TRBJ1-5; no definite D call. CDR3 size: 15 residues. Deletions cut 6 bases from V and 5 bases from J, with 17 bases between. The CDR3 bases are TGTGCCAGCAGCCCTACTGGGCCCCGGGATCAGCCCCAGCATTTT. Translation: CASSPTGPRDQPQHF.

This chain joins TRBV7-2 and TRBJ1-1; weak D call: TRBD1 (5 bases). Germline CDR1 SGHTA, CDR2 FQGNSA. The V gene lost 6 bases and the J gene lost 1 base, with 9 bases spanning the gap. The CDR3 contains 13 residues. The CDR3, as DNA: TGTGCCAGCAGAAAACAGGCGAACACTGAAGCTTTCTTT. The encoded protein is CASRKQANTEAFF.

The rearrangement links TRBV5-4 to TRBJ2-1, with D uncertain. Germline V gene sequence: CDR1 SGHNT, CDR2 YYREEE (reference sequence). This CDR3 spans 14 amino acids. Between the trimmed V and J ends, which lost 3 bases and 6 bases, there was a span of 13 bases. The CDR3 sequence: CASSSGDIFNEQFF. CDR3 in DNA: TGTGCCAGCAGCTCCGGTGACATCTTCAATGAGCAGTTCTTC.

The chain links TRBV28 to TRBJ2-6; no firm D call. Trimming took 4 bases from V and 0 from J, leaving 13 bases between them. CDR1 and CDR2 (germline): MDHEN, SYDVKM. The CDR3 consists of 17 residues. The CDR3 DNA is TGTGCCAGCAGTTCTTTTTCGGCATCCTCTGGGGCCAACGTCCTGACTTTC. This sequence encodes CASSSFSASSGANVLTF.

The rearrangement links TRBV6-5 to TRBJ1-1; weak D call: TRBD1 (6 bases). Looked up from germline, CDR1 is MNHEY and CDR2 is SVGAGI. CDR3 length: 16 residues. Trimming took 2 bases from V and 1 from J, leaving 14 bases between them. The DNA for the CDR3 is TGTGCCAGCAGTTACAGGGGGGAGCACCCGAACACTGAAGCTTTCTTT. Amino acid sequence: CASSYRGEHPNTEAFF.

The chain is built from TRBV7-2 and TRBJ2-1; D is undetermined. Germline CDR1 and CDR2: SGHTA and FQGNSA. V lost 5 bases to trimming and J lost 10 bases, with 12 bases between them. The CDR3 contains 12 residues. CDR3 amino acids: CASSPSAGEQFF. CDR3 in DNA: TGTGCCAGCAGCCCCTCCGCCGGGGAGCAGTTCTTC.

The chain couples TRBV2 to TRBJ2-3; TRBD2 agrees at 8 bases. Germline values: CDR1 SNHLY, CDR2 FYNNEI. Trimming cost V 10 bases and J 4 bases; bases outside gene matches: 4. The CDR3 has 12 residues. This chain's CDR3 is CAIAGLADTQYF. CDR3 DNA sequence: TGTGCCATAGCGGGACTGGCAGATACGCAGTATTTT. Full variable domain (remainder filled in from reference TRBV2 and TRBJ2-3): EPEVTQTPSHQVTQMGQEVILRCVPISNHLYFYWYRQILGQKVEFLVSFYNNEISEKSEIFDDQFSVERPDGSNFTLKIRSTKLEDSAMYFCAIAGLADTQYFGPGTRLTVL.

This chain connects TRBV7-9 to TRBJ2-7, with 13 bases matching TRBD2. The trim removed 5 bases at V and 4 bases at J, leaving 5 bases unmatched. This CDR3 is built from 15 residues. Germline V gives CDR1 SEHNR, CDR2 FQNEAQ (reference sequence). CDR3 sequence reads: CASSKGTSGTYEQYF. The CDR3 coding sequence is TGTGCCAGCAGCAAAGGGACTAGCGGGACATACGAGCAGTACTTC.

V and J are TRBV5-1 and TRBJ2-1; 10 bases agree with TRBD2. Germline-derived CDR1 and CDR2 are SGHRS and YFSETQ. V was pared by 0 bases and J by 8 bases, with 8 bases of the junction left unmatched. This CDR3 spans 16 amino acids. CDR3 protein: CASSLEASGSVDEQFF. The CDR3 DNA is TGCGCCAGCAGCTTGGAGGCTAGCGGGAGTGTCGATGAGCAGTTCTTC.